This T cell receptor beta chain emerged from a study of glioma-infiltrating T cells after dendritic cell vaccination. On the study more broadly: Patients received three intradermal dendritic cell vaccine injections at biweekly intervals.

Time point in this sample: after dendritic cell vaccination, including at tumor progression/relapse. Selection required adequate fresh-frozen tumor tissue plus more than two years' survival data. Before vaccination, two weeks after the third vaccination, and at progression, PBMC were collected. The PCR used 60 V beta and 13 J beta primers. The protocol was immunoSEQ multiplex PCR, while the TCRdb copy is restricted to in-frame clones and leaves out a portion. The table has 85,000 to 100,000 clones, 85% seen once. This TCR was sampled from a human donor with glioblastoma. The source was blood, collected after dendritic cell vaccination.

CDR3 sequence: CASSLVWARGIYNEQFF. DNA for the CDR3: TGTGCCAGCAGTTTGGTGTGGGCCAGGGGTATATACAATGAGCAGTTCTTC. The chain recombines TRBV27 with TRBJ2-1; D perhaps matches TRBD1 (6 bases). The germline V gene encodes CDR1 MNHEY and CDR2 SMNVEV (reference sequence). Trimming removed 3 bases at V and 4 bases at J, with 19 bases between. CDR3 length: 17 amino acids.